The 31 T cell receptor beta chains in this list originate from one sample, sequenced in a study of blood T cell repertoires in COVID-19. Method: immunoSEQ multiplex PCR; TCRdb's copy keeps in-frame clones and lacks some. Counted here are around 130,000 clones, over 75% occurring once; the ten biggest clones make up less than 30%. The specimen sequenced was peripheral blood. Every receptor here comes from a man in his 70s with active or convalescent COVID-19.

The gene calls are TRBV7-2 and TRBJ1-3; possibly TRBD1 for D (6 bases). Germline V lookup: CDR1 SGHTA, CDR2 FQGNSA. The CDR3 runs 15 residues. V was cut by 1 base and J by 2 bases, with 9 bases left in between. The CDR3 coding sequence is TGTGCCAGCAGCTTAGTTCAGGGGCCTGGAAACACCATATATTTT. As protein: CASSLVQGPGNTIYF.

This chain joins TRBV4-1 and TRBJ2-1; 11 bases agree with TRBD2. Germline V gene sequence: CDR1 MGHRA, CDR2 YSYEKL. With V trimmed by 1 base and J by 4 bases, 15 bases remained unmatched. This CDR3 spans 20 amino acids. CDR3 in DNA: TGCGCCAGCAGCCAAGGAGGGGTGGGAGGGACTAGCGGAACTTACAATGAGCAGTTCTTC. Translation gives CASSQGGVGGTSGTYNEQFF.

This clone was observed once. J is TRBJ2-3 and V is TRBV10-3; weak D call: TRBD2 (6 bases). The CDR3 runs to 14 residues. With 6 bases removed from V and 4 bases from J, the gap between germline ends came to 14 bases. Germline CDR1 is ENHRY and CDR2 is SYGVKD. The CDR3 coding sequence is TGTGCCATCAGCCCCGGGACTTCCTCAGATACGCAGTATTTT. It yields the protein CAISPGTSSDTQYF.

This clone occurred a few times. V and J are TRBV10-3 and TRBJ1-1, with D uncertain. CDR1 and CDR2 from the germline V gene are ENHRY and SYGVKD. Trimming shortened V by 0 bases and J by 1 base, and 12 bases separated the two germline ends. The CDR3 runs to 16 residues. This CDR3 reads CAISESATIGNTEAFF. Here the CDR3 DNA reads TGTGCCATCAGTGAGTCCGCGACAATAGGGAACACTGAAGCTTTCTTT.

The CDR3 is CASSLELRGGRQFF. The CDR3 DNA is TGTGCCAGCAGTTTGGAGCTGAGGGGAGGCCGACAGTTCTTC. The chain combines TRBV28 with TRBJ2-1; TRBD2 is a possible D gene (6 bases). V was pared by 3 bases and J by 13 bases, with 19 bases between. CDR3 length: 14 residues. Germline loops: CDR1 MDHEN, CDR2 SYDVKM.

The chain employs TRBV6-5 and TRBJ1-2, with D unresolved. V gave up 10 bases and J gave up 8 bases, with 26 bases separating them. This CDR3 spans 15 amino acids. Germline V gene sequence: CDR1 MNHEY, CDR2 SVGAGI. The CDR3 DNA reads TGTGCCACTTGGTTGTCCGGAGGGAAGGAGGACGGCTACACCTTC. Translating it yields CATWLSGGKEDGYTF.

The gene calls are TRBV6-5 and TRBJ2-1; 10 bases are a match to TRBD2. The CDR3 totals 15 residues. V shed 7 bases, J shed 5 bases, and the junction held 8 bases outside the gene matches. The germline V gene encodes CDR1 MNHEY and CDR2 SVGAGI. CDR3 residues: CASMPRGLANNEQFF. In nucleotides, the CDR3 is TGTGCCAGCATGCCCCGGGGACTAGCGAACAATGAGCAGTTCTTC.

The V and J genes are TRBV2 and TRBJ1-4, with a weak D call TRBD1 (5 bases). Germline V gene data show CDR1 as SNHLY and CDR2 as FYNNEI. V was shortened by 3 bases and J by 0 bases, with 8 bases between the two germline ends. The CDR3 has 15 residues. The DNA for the CDR3 is TGTGCCAGCAGTGAGCAGGGTACAACTAATGAAAAACTGTTTTTT. This encodes CASSEQGTTNEKLFF.

The gene calls are TRBV11-2 and TRBJ1-4, with a possible D match to TRBD1 (6 bases). Trimming shortened V by 5 bases and J by 6 bases, and 16 bases separated the two germline ends. This CDR3 has 15 residues. Germline V lookup: CDR1 SGHAT, CDR2 FQNNGV. As DNA, the CDR3 is TGTGCCAGCAGCCCCGGACAGACCCAATATGAAAAACTGTTTTTT. This gives the protein CASSPGQTQYEKLFF.

This clone was seen once. The genes are TRBV20-1 and TRBJ1-2; D call uncertain. CDR3 length: 9 amino acids. The germline V gene has CDR1 DFQATT and CDR2 SNEGSKA (reference sequence). The CDR3 is CRGDDGYTF. Here the CDR3 DNA reads TGCAGGGGAGATGATGGCTACACCTTC.

The table lists this clone with a count of one. The chain recombines TRBV6-2 or TRBV6-3 with TRBJ2-1, with D possibly being TRBD1 (6 bases). Germline-derived CDR1 and CDR2 are MNHEY and SVGEGT. V lost 2 bases and J lost 2, with 10 bases in between. The CDR3 has 15 amino acids. The CDR3 loop reads CASSYDGQTYNEQFF. CDR3 in DNA: TGTGCCAGCAGTTACGACGGACAGACCTACAATGAGCAGTTCTTC.

The gene calls are TRBV5-4 and TRBJ1-2, with D uncertain. This CDR3 region has 15 residues. The V and J ends lost 0 bases and 1 base respectively, with 10 bases between them. CDR1 and CDR2 from the germline V gene are SGHNT and YYREEE (reference sequence). The CDR3: CASSLGGRNNYGYTF. DNA for the CDR3: TGTGCCAGCAGCTTGGGCGGGAGAAATAACTATGGCTACACCTTC.

The chain links TRBV27 to TRBJ1-2; 7 positions agree with TRBD1. Germline values: CDR1 MNHEY, CDR2 SMNVEV (reference sequence). The V segment lost 6 bases and the J segment 2 bases; nucleotides outside the gene matches: 12. This CDR3 has 16 amino acids. The CDR3 region is CASRAGGYGWNYGYTF. The CDR3 DNA reads as TGTGCCAGCAGGGCAGGGGGTTATGGGTGGAACTATGGCTACACCTTC.

The rearrangement links TRBV19 to TRBJ1-5; D is uncertain. Looked up from germline, CDR1 is LNHDA and CDR2 is SQIVND (reference sequence). V was trimmed by 0 bases and J by 2 bases, leaving 8 bases between them. This CDR3 comprises 15 residues. CDR3: CASSIERRGNQPQHF. The CDR3 nucleotides are TGTGCCAGTAGTATAGAACGGCGGGGCAATCAGCCCCAGCATTTT.

The chain links TRBV4-1 to TRBJ2-7, with 7 bases lining up with TRBD1. CDR1 and CDR2 (germline): MGHRA, YSYEKL. V was pared by 4 bases and J by 3 bases, with 6 bases of the junction left unmatched. The CDR3 is 14 residues long. The CDR3 protein is CASSRDRLYYEQYF. In nucleotides, the CDR3 is TGCGCCAGCAGCCGGGACAGACTATACTACGAGCAGTACTTC.

This clone appeared once. This sequence joins TRBV28 and TRBJ2-1, with a weak D call TRBD2 (7 bases). V lost 6 bases, J lost 9 bases, and 15 bases lay in between. The CDR3 covers 13 residues. Germline-derived CDR1 and CDR2 are MDHEN and SYDVKM. The CDR3 protein is CASRAQGGSEQFF. The CDR3, as DNA: TGTGCCAGCAGAGCACAGGGAGGGAGTGAGCAGTTCTTC.

The CDR3 nucleotides are TGTGCCAGCAGTCGGGGGGAGCCTAGCTCTGGAAACACCATATATTTT. Protein product: CASSRGEPSSGNTIYF. The chain uses TRBV2 and TRBJ1-3; TRBD1 is a possible D gene (5 bases). This CDR3 has 16 amino acids. Trimming shortened V by 5 bases and J by 0 bases, and 14 bases separated the two germline ends. Germline V gives CDR1 SNHLY, CDR2 FYNNEI.

The J gene is TRBJ2-7, the V gene TRBV27, with 7 bases that match TRBD1. This CDR3 has 12 amino acids. The J segment lost 7 bases and the V segment lost 4 bases, leaving 4 bases of the junction unmatched. From germline, CDR1 is MNHEY and CDR2 SMNVEV (reference sequence). For the CDR3, the DNA is TGTGCCAGCAGTTCGAGGGGGCGGGAGCAGTACTTC. Translating it yields CASSSRGREQYF.

The V call is TRBV7-2, the J call TRBJ2-7, with a weak D call TRBD1 (6 bases). CDR1 and CDR2 (germline): SGHTA, FQGNSA. V dropped 4 bases and J dropped 3 bases, with 16 bases sitting between them. The CDR3 totals 15 residues. The CDR3: CASSWMAGESYEQYF. CDR3 nucleotide sequence: TGTGCCAGCAGCTGGATGGCAGGGGAAAGCTACGAGCAGTACTTC.

This rearrangement joins TRBV6-5 to TRBJ2-1; 7 bases are shared with TRBD2. After removal of 6 bases from V and 4 bases from J, the junction contained 9 bases not matched to a gene. The CDR3 length is 15 residues. CDR1 is MNHEY, CDR2 SVGAGI, per germline. The CDR3 sequence is CASSRASGAYNEQFF. In nucleotides, the CDR3 is TGTGCCAGCAGCCGAGCTAGCGGAGCTTACAATGAGCAGTTCTTC.

The chain combines TRBV24-1 with TRBJ2-1; the match to TRBD1 covers 7 bases. Trimming removed 5 bases from V and 5 bases from J; junction bases left unmatched: 8. Germline CDR1 is KGHDR and CDR2 is SFDVKD. The CDR3 runs 15 residues. Here the CDR3 reads CATSGLDRVNNEQFF. The CDR3 DNA is TGTGCCACCAGTGGACTTGACAGGGTAAACAATGAGCAGTTCTTC.

This sequence joins TRBV7-8 and TRBJ1-5, with TRBD1 matching 8 bases. Looked up from germline, CDR1 is SGHVS and CDR2 is FQNEAQ. CDR3 length: 13 residues. With V trimmed by 5 bases and J by 5 bases, 2 bases remained unmatched. This chain's CDR3 is CASSPDRDQPQHF. CDR3 coding DNA: TGTGCCAGCAGCCCGGACAGGGATCAGCCCCAGCATTTT. Full variable domain (missing parts from reference TRBV7-8 and TRBJ1-5): GAGVSQSPRYKVAKRGQDVALRCDPISGHVSLFWYQQALGQGPEFLTYFQNEAQLDKSGLPSDRFFAERPEGSVSTLKIQRTQQEDSAVYLCASSPDRDQPQHFGDGTRLSIL.

This rearrangement joins TRBV5-6 to TRBJ2-5; D uncertain. Germline loops: CDR1 SGHDT, CDR2 YYEEEE. Deletions cut 3 bases from V and 5 bases from J, with 5 bases between. The CDR3 loop spans 11 amino acids. Written as DNA, the CDR3 is TGTGCCAGCAGCTCCCGGGAGACCCAGTACTTC. Protein product: CASSSRETQYF.

This chain joins TRBV19 and TRBJ2-1; 9 bases map to TRBD2. The J segment lost 4 bases and the V segment lost 3 bases, leaving 4 bases of the junction unmatched. This CDR3 spans 15 amino acids. The germline CDR1 and CDR2 sequences are LNHDA and SQIVND (reference sequence). CDR3 residues: CASSIKAGGYNEQFF. The CDR3, as DNA: TGTGCCAGTAGTATCAAAGCGGGAGGTTACAATGAGCAGTTCTTC.

CDR3 region: CASSFKSSGQGPYEQYF. In DNA, the CDR3 is TGTGCCAGCAGCTTTAAATCTTCTGGACAGGGCCCCTACGAGCAGTACTTC. V usage is TRBV7-2 and J usage is TRBJ2-7; 8 positions match TRBD1. Trimming at V came to 3 bases and at J to 2 bases, leaving 12 bases not matched to a gene. The CDR3 is 17 amino acids. CDR1 and CDR2 (germline): SGHTA, FQGNSA.

The chain joins TRBV7-9 to TRBJ2-7, with 11 bases that match TRBD1. This CDR3 is built from 16 residues. V lost 5 bases and J lost 3; bases outside the gene matches: 9. Germline V gene sequence: CDR1 SEHNR, CDR2 FQNEAQ (reference sequence). The CDR3 here is CASSAGQGARDYEQYF. CDR3 nucleotide sequence: TGTGCCAGCAGCGCAGGACAGGGGGCGAGGGACTACGAGCAGTACTTC.

The V and J genes are TRBV19 and TRBJ2-1, with no clear D. Germline values: CDR1 LNHDA, CDR2 SQIVND (reference sequence). Trimming removed 4 bases at V and 10 bases at J, with 11 bases between. CDR3 size: 12 residues. The CDR3 is CASSTSAREQFF. The CDR3, as DNA: TGTGCCAGTAGTACCTCTGCTAGGGAGCAGTTCTTC.

The genes are TRBV28 and TRBJ2-2; the D gene is possibly TRBD1 (6 bases). Germline V gene sequence: CDR1 MDHEN, CDR2 SYDVKM. Trimming stripped 6 bases from V and 1 base from J, with 12 bases between. The CDR3 loop spans 15 amino acids. The CDR3 region is CASRNSDRNTGELFF. CDR3 coding DNA: TGTGCCAGCAGAAACTCGGACAGGAACACCGGGGAGCTGTTTTTT.

The chain joins TRBV7-9 to TRBJ1-4; TRBD1 matches at 7 bases. The germline gives CDR1 SEHNR, CDR2 FQNEAQ (reference sequence). The CDR3 runs to 15 residues. Germline trimming cut 2 bases from V and 4 bases from J; bases unmatched to any gene: 4. For the CDR3, the DNA is TGTGCCAGCAGCTTAAGGGGGCTTGATAATGAAAAACTGTTTTTT. This translates into CASSLRGLDNEKLFF.

A note on this clone: Different DNA sequences within this sample yield the same CDR3. The CDR3 bases are TGTGCCAGTAGTATAGGCGGGGGAGGCAATCAGCCCCAGCATTTT. This codes for CASSIGGGGNQPQHF. V gene TRBV19 combines with J gene TRBJ1-5; weak D call: TRBD1 (5 bases). Per the germline V gene, CDR1 is LNHDA and CDR2 is SQIVND (reference sequence). Between the trimmed V and J ends, which lost 1 base and 2 bases, there was a span of 9 bases. The CDR3 extends over 15 amino acids. Full variable domain (missing parts from reference TRBV19 and TRBJ1-5): DGGITQSPKYLFRKEGQNVTLSCEQNLNHDAMYWYRQDPGQGLRLIYYSQIVNDFQKGDIAEGYSVSREKKESFPLTVTSAQKNPTAFYLCASSIGGGGNQPQHFGDGTRLSIL.

The chain has TRBV6-5 and TRBJ1-5, with D unclear. The V gene lost 7 bases and the J gene lost 3 bases, with 7 bases spanning the gap. The CDR3 is 12 amino acids. Germline CDR1 reads MNHEY; CDR2 reads SVGAGI. The CDR3 sequence: CASTTNNQPQHF. The CDR3 DNA reads TGTGCCAGCACCACAAACAATCAGCCCCAGCATTTT.